This T cell receptor beta chain was observed in a study of blood T cell repertoires in COVID-19. How the authors handled the data: The assay estimated nucleated cells by amplifying reference gene primers. TCRdb's table, derived via immunoSEQ multiplex PCR, lists solely in-frame clones and lacks some. That table gives V, J and clone size, and the DNA gave D and trimming. The sample lists about 240,000 clones, around 88% occurring once. The CDR3 totals 15 residues. Germline V gene sequence: CDR1 MNHEY, CDR2 SVGAGI. The J segment lost 3 bases and the V segment lost 6 bases, leaving 7 bases of the junction unmatched.

The source is a woman aged 25 to 45 who had recovered from COVID-19. This chain connects TRBV6-5 to TRBJ1-3; 8 nucleotides line up with TRBD1. Sequencing was done on a sample of peripheral blood. CDR3 DNA sequence: TGTGCCAGCAGAATCGGGACAGGTGATGGAAACACCATATATTTT. It translates to CASRIGTGDGNTIYF.